This paragraph reports one T cell receptor beta chain. Its matching antigen is unknown. This sample is drawn from a study of T cell responses to AZD1222 COVID-19 vaccine. Trimming stripped 3 bases from V and 5 bases from J, with 17 bases between. Germline CDR1 and CDR2: MNHEY and SMNVEV (reference sequence). The CDR3 spans 15 residues. Study-wide findings and caveats: Among the donors, most were white British and more were female, and clonal diversity was possibly underestimated. Nearly half of unique spike-specific TCRs reportedly avoided B.1.351 and B.1.1.7 mutated regions.

TCRdb's copy holds only in-frame clones and misses some; the assay was immunoSEQ multiplex PCR. This table holds fewer than 130,000 clones, about 92% found once. The sample here was peripheral blood, taken on day 0 of AZD1222 vaccination. This TCR was sampled from an adult in good health. The chain recombines TRBV27 with TRBJ2-7, with D perhaps TRBD1 (6 bases). As DNA, the CDR3 is TGTGCCAGCAGTTTGATTCGAGGGGGTAGGGACGAGCAGTACTTC. Translated: CASSLIRGGRDEQYF.